A single T cell receptor (beta chain) is shown here with its context. At one boundary the junction diverges from the germline segment, which might be a read error. Generated by immunoSEQ multiplex PCR, the TCRdb table keeps only in-frame clones and is missing some. The table has tens of thousands of clones, 95% to 96% seen once; the top ten hold approximately 0.4%. This entry comes from a study of technical replicates of blood from several donors. This CDR3 spans 16 amino acids. CDR1 and CDR2 from the germline V gene are SEHNR and FQNEAQ (reference sequence). V usage is TRBV7-9 and J usage is TRBJ2-1; TRBD2 aligns across 14 bases. Sequenced material: T cells isolated from PBMCs. The sequence was obtained from a human donor in good health. In nucleotides, the CDR3 is TGTGCCAGCAGCCTAGCTGGGACTAGCGGGAGAAATGAGCAGTTCTTC. This encodes CASSLAGTSGRNEQFF.